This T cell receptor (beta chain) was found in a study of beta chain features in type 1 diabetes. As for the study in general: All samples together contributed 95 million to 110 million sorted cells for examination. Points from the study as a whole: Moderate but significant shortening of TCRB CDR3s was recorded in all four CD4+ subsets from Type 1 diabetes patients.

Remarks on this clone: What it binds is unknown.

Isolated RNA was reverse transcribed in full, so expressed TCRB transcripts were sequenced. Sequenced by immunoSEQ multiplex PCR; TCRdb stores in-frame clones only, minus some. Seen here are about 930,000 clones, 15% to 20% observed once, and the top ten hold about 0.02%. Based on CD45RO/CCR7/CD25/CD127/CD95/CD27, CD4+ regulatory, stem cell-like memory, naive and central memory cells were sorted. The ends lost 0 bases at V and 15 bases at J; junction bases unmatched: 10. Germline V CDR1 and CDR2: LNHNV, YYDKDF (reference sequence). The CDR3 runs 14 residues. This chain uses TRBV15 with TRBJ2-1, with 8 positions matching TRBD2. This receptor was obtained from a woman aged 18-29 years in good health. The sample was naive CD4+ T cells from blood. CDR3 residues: CATSRDYQRESWFF. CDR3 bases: TGTGCCACCAGCAGAGATTACCAGCGGGAGAGCTGGTTCTTC. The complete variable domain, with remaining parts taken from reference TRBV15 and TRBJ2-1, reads DAMVIQNPRYQVTQFGKPVTLSCSQTLNHNVMYWYQQKSSQAPKLLFHYYDKDFNNEADTPDNFQSRRPNTSFCFLDIRSPGLGDTAMYLCATSRDYQRESWFFGPGTRLTVL.